This entry lists 26 T cell receptor beta chains sequenced from one sample in a study of beta chain features in type 1 diabetes. Investigators reverse transcribed all isolated RNA, so they sequenced expressed TCRB transcripts. TCRdb's copy holds only in-frame clones and misses some; the assay was immunoSEQ multiplex PCR. This sample has 310,000 or so clones, with roughly 8% found just once. The material sequenced was central memory CD4+ T cells from blood. These receptor sequences come from a woman younger than 30 in good health.

This chain uses TRBV4-3 with TRBJ2-1; D not certain. Germline CDR1 reads LGHNA; CDR2 reads YSLEER. The V end lost 0 bases, the J end lost 8 bases, and 26 bases lay between the germline ends. The CDR3 is 19 amino acids. The DNA of the CDR3 is TGCGCCAGCAGCCAAGAAAGGTCGGCGAGGCCAGATCCTTCCCATGAGCAGTTCTTC. This codes for CASSQERSARPDPSHEQFF.

This chain joins TRBV7-2 and TRBJ1-2, with D perhaps matching TRBD1 (6 bases). Germline V lookup: CDR1 SGHTA, CDR2 FQGNSA. CDR3 length equals 12 residues. The V end lost 2 bases, the J end lost 7 bases, and 8 bases lay between the germline ends. The CDR3 here is CASSLSQGGYTF. The CDR3 DNA follows: TGTGCCAGCAGCTTATCACAGGGTGGCTACACCTTC.

The rearrangement joins TRBV27 to TRBJ1-1; D gene unclear. Germline CDR1 MNHEY, CDR2 SMNVEV (reference sequence). V lost 9 bases and J 1 base, leaving 12 bases between the germline ends. The CDR3 is 13 amino acids. The CDR3 DNA reads TGTGCCAGTCGAGGGTGGACGAACACTGAAGCTTTCTTT. Translating it yields CASRGWTNTEAFF.

Only a few counts were recorded for this clone. The chain uses TRBV23-1 and TRBJ1-4, with TRBD1 matching 8 bases. TRBV23-1 is an ORF; its function is uncertain. This CDR3 region has 16 residues. Trimming took 0 bases from V and 8 from J; bases not matched to a gene: 8. CDR3: CASSQSPQGAGEKLFF. The CDR3 DNA reads as TGCGCCAGCAGTCAATCCCCCCAGGGGGCGGGGGAAAAACTGTTTTTT.

In its sample, this clone was seen a few times. The V and J genes are TRBV28 and TRBJ1-2; D is undetermined. From germline, CDR1 is MDHEN and CDR2 SYDVKM. The CDR3 loop spans 13 amino acids. Trimming removed 8 bases from V and 1 base from J, with 11 bases in between. The DNA of the CDR3 is TGTGCCAGCGCACCCCAGGTTAACTATGGCTACACCTTC. Protein sequence: CASAPQVNYGYTF.

There are many counts of this clone. The V and J genes are TRBV7-9 and TRBJ1-2; no clear D gene. CDR1 and CDR2 (germline): SEHNR, FQNEAQ (reference sequence). The length of the CDR3 is 14 residues. Trimming removed 5 bases from V and 6 bases from J, with 16 bases in between. CDR3 nucleotides: TGTGCCAGCAGCCTCCGGACCAACCCAGATGGCTACACCTTC. Translation gives CASSLRTNPDGYTF.

The chain links TRBV28 to TRBJ1-2, with TRBD1 as a possible D gene (6 bases). There are 13 residues in the CDR3. The V gene's germline CDR1 is MDHEN and CDR2 SYDVKM. With 8 bases removed from V and 8 bases from J, the gap between germline ends came to 18 bases. The CDR3 region is CASWPRGAGGYTF. The CDR3 coding sequence is TGTGCCAGCTGGCCGCGGGGGGCTGGCGGCTACACCTTC.

This clone has more than one count but fewer than ten. The CDR3 spells CATRDRTYEQYF. The CDR3 DNA follows: TGTGCCACCAGGGACAGAACTTACGAGCAGTACTTC. The V and J genes are TRBV27 and TRBJ2-7, with TRBD1 matching over 7 bases. Germline V gene sequence: CDR1 MNHEY, CDR2 SMNVEV (reference sequence). This CDR3 is 12 amino acids long. Germline trimming cut 10 bases from V and 4 bases from J; bases unmatched to any gene: 7.

The gene calls are TRBV18 and TRBJ1-4, with TRBD1 matching over 7 bases. With V trimmed by 3 bases and J by 2 bases, 3 bases remained unmatched. Germline V lookup: CDR1 KGHSH, CDR2 LQKENI. This CDR3 spans 15 amino acids. CDR3 DNA sequence: TGTGCCAGCTCACCGCCGGGACAGACTAATGAAAAACTGTTTTTT. It translates to CASSPPGQTNEKLFF.

This chain connects TRBV7-9 to TRBJ1-2; no reliable D call. Per germline, CDR1 SEHNR and CDR2 FQNEAQ (reference sequence). The germline V and J ends were trimmed by 3 bases and 4 bases, with 9 bases remaining between them. The CDR3 spans 13 residues. Here the CDR3 DNA reads TGTGCCAGCAGCTTCCCTGCGGGCTATGGCTACACCTTC. Its translation: CASSFPAGYGYTF.

This clone has just a few counts. The chain recombines TRBV6-5 with TRBJ2-1; D is ambiguous. The CDR3 runs 14 residues. Trimming stripped 0 bases from V and 4 bases from J, with 7 bases between. The V gene's germline CDR1 is MNHEY and CDR2 SVGAGI. The CDR3 sequence is CASSYSRNYNEQFF. CDR3 nucleotide sequence: TGTGCCAGCAGTTACTCGCGGAATTACAATGAGCAGTTCTTC.

The sample holds a few counts of this clone. This chain connects TRBV6-6 to TRBJ1-5; D is unclear. V lost 6 bases, J lost 4 bases, and 10 bases lay in between. The CDR3 has 13 amino acids. CDR1 and CDR2 from the germline V gene are MNHNY and SVGAGI (reference sequence). CDR3: CASRTSKNQPQHF. CDR3 nucleotide sequence: TGTGCCAGCAGAACAAGCAAGAATCAGCCCCAGCATTTT.

In this sample, this clone turned up many times. This chain links TRBV28 with TRBJ2-7; D is unresolved. V was cut by 1 base and J by 7 bases, with 5 bases left in between. CDR1 and CDR2 (germline): MDHEN, SYDVKM. The CDR3 totals 11 residues. CDR3 in amino acids: CASSLSREQYF. Here the CDR3 DNA reads TGTGCCAGCAGTTTATCCCGAGAGCAGTACTTC.

The table lists this clone with a few counts. The rearrangement links TRBV10-3 to TRBJ2-7, with 11 bases matching TRBD1. The CDR3 spans 14 residues. J was trimmed by 4 bases and V by 4 bases; bases with no gene match: 3. Germline CDR1 reads ENHRY; CDR2 reads SYGVKD. CDR3 sequence (DNA): TGTGCCATCAGTGGAGGGGACAGGGGGTACGAGCAGTACTTC. Its protein is CAISGGDRGYEQYF.

The chain carries TRBV6-6 and TRBJ2-6, with D perhaps matching TRBD1 (6 bases). Between the trimmed V and J ends, which lost 7 bases and 0 bases, there was a span of 13 bases. CDR3 length: 16 amino acids. The germline gives CDR1 MNHNY, CDR2 SVGAGI (reference sequence). The CDR3 nucleotides are TGTGCCAGCAACAACGGACAGACCTCTGGGGCCAACGTCCTGACTTTC. Translation: CASNNGQTSGANVLTF.

This clone was observed at least ten times. The rearrangement links TRBV14 to TRBJ2-3; D unclear. Germline lookup yields CDR1 SGHDN and CDR2 FVKESK. V lost 1 base and J 5 bases, leaving 7 bases between the germline ends. The CDR3 extends over 13 amino acids. The CDR3 is CASSQARIDTQYF. CDR3 nucleotide sequence: TGTGCCAGCAGCCAAGCACGAATAGATACGCAGTATTTT. Full variable domain (remainder filled in from reference TRBV14 and TRBJ2-3): EAGVTQFPSHSVIEKGQTVTLRCDPISGHDNLYWYRRVMGKEIKFLLHFVKESKQDESGMPNNRFLAERTGGTYSTLKVQPAELEDSGVYFCASSQARIDTQYFGPGTRLTVL.

The V call is TRBV19, the J call TRBJ2-3; the match to TRBD2 covers 12 bases. CDR1 is LNHDA and CDR2 is SQIVND in the germline V gene (reference sequence). The CDR3 is 16 amino acids. J gave up 2 bases and V 5 bases, and 5 bases lay outside the gene matches. The CDR3, as DNA: TGTGCCAGTAGTCCTAGACTAGCGGGAGCCACAGATACGCAGTATTTT. It translates to CASSPRLAGATDTQYF.

DNA of the CDR3: TGTGCCAGTAGAGCGACGGACAGGGGTTACGGCTACACCTTC. It translates to CASRATDRGYGYTF. The V call is TRBV19, the J call TRBJ1-2; 9 bases map to TRBD1. Germline V gene data show CDR1 as LNHDA and CDR2 as SQIVND (reference sequence). The CDR3 runs to 14 residues. After removal of 6 bases from V and 8 bases from J, the junction contained 10 bases not matched to a gene.

The J gene is TRBJ1-5, the V gene TRBV18; weak D call: TRBD1 (5 bases). V was shortened by 2 bases and J by 0 bases, with 11 bases between the two germline ends. Germline-derived CDR1 and CDR2 are KGHSH and LQKENI. The CDR3 covers 16 residues. This CDR3 is CASSPGGGYSNQPQHF. CDR3 DNA: TGTGCCAGCTCACCAGGGGGAGGTTATAGCAATCAGCCCCAGCATTTT. The full variable domain, with the rest looked up from reference TRBV18 and TRBJ1-5, is NAGVMQNPRHLVRRRGQEARLRCSPMKGHSHVYWYRQLPEEGLKFMVYLQKENIIDESGMPKERFSAEFPKEGPSILRIQQVVRGDSAAYFCASSPGGGYSNQPQHFGDGTRLSIL.

This clone was seen more than once but under ten times. This chain links TRBV4-2 with TRBJ2-7; D is perhaps TRBD2 (6 bases). This CDR3 is built from 20 residues. Germline lookup yields CDR1 LGHNA and CDR2 YNFKEQ. V dropped 0 bases and J dropped 2 bases, with 26 bases sitting between them. DNA of the CDR3: TGTGCCAGCAGCCAAGAGTCTCCCTCGGCTAGCGTAGATACGACCTACGAGCAGTACTTC. The encoded protein is CASSQESPSASVDTTYEQYF.

This clone was seen a few times. The chain has TRBV18 and TRBJ2-1, with TRBD2 matching over 12 bases. CDR1 and CDR2 from the germline V gene are KGHSH and LQKENI. The CDR3 is 15 amino acids. Trimming cost V 2 bases and J 7 bases; bases outside gene matches: 3. CDR3 in amino acids: CASSPASGRANEQFF. CDR3 in DNA: TGTGCCAGCTCACCAGCTAGCGGGAGGGCAAATGAGCAGTTCTTC. The full variable domain, with the rest looked up from reference TRBV18 and TRBJ2-1, is NAGVMQNPRHLVRRRGQEARLRCSPMKGHSHVYWYRQLPEEGLKFMVYLQKENIIDESGMPKERFSAEFPKEGPSILRIQQVVRGDSAAYFCASSPASGRANEQFFGPGTRLTVL.

This clone was counted many times. V usage is TRBV5-6 and J usage is TRBJ1-4, with D possibly TRBD1 on 6 matching bases. CDR3 length: 15 amino acids. CDR1 is SGHDT and CDR2 is YYEEEE in the germline V gene. V lost 3 bases to trimming and J lost 7 bases, with 16 bases between them. Here the CDR3 DNA reads TGTGCCAGCAGCTCTCGGGACAAGGGTTTTGAAAAACTGTTTTTT. This encodes CASSSRDKGFEKLFF. Full variable domain (missing parts from reference TRBV5-6 and TRBJ1-4): DAGVTQSPTHLIKTRGQQVTLRCSPKSGHDTVSWYQQALGQGPQFIFQYYEEEERQRGNFPDRFSGHQFPNYSSELNVNALLLGDSALYLCASSSRDKGFEKLFFGSGTQLSVL.

Written as DNA, the CDR3 is TGTGCCAGCAGCCAAGGAGGGCCTTCTCGGCAGTTCTTC. Protein product: CASSQGGPSRQFF. The V call is TRBV9, the J call TRBJ2-1, with a possible D match to TRBD2 (6 bases). This CDR3 contains 13 residues. The germline CDR1 and CDR2 sequences are SGDLS and YYNGEE. Trimming stripped 4 bases from V and 12 bases from J, with 17 bases between.

The chain employs TRBV18 and TRBJ2-5, with a tentative D call TRBD2 (7 bases). The CDR3 is 15 amino acids. Germline CDR1 reads KGHSH; CDR2 reads LQKENI. V lost 3 bases to trimming and J lost 5 bases, with 16 bases between them. For the CDR3, the DNA is TGTGCCAGCTCACCGGCCAGGGGAGGGATGGAGACCCAGTACTTC. Amino acid sequence: CASSPARGGMETQYF.

This sequence joins TRBV28 and TRBJ1-5; no clear D gene. The CDR3 consists of 13 residues. Germline V CDR1 and CDR2: MDHEN, SYDVKM. The V and J ends lost 4 bases and 3 bases respectively, with 7 bases between them. CDR3 DNA: TGTGCCAGCAGTTACTTGAACAATCAGCCCCAGCATTTT. Translation: CASSYLNNQPQHF.

This clone turned up a few times. V usage is TRBV7-9 and J usage is TRBJ2-3; 8 nucleotides line up with TRBD2. CDR1 SEHNR and CDR2 FQNEAQ come from the germline V gene (reference sequence). The CDR3 has 13 residues. Trimming cost V 7 bases and J 4 bases; bases outside gene matches: 4. This CDR3 reads CASNKRESDTQYF. The CDR3 DNA reads TGTGCCAGCAATAAGCGGGAGTCAGATACGCAGTATTTT.